This T cell receptor (beta chain) was sequenced for a study of T cells in Graves' hyperthyroidism and ophthalmopathy. Study-wide results and caveats: Ophthalmopathy, which appeared later, was predicted by the model a median 6.5 months before onset. Ophthalmopathy and stable hyperthyroidism were told apart by a 13 V-J model.

The CDR3 length is 15 residues. Germline assignment: CDR1 SGHRS and CDR2 YFSETQ. The V and J ends lost 0 bases and 2 bases respectively, with 12 bases between them. Researchers took RNA transcripts and amplified the TCR beta CDR3 regions from them. TCR CDR3 regions were first amplified by RT-PCR with HTBI primers. TCRdb fed the multiplex PCR reads into MiXCR, producing one record per CDR3 protein. The sample has roughly 840,000 distinct CDR3 sequences, 35% to 45% seen once. This clonotype was observed a handful of times. The antigen is unknown. Based on clinical symptoms, serum thyroxine and TRAb, thyroid ultrasound and orbital computed tomography, diagnoses were reached.

The sequenced material came from blood. This sequence was found in a man aged 18 to 29 with Graves' hyperthyroidism. V usage is TRBV5-1 and J usage is TRBJ2-7, with a tentative D call TRBD2 (6 bases). This CDR3 reads CASSLAGLAPYEQYF. In nucleotides, the CDR3 is TGCGCCAGCAGCTTGGCGGGACTCGCCCCCTACGAGCAGTACTTC.